This T cell receptor (beta chain) is drawn from a study of control samples from healthy donors and cancer patients. This clone has more than one count but fewer than ten. Trimming removed 2 bases from V and 2 bases from J; junction bases left unmatched: 6. CDR3 length: 16 residues. CDR1 and CDR2 (germline): SGHVS, FQNEAQ. Sequenced by immunoSEQ multiplex PCR; TCRdb stores in-frame clones only, minus some. The sample lists 130,000 or so clones, about 88% occurring once. The source is a man aged 45-65 years in good health. V and J are TRBV7-8 and TRBJ2-1, with 7 bases aligning to TRBD2. Sequencing was done on a sample of blood. CDR3 in amino acids: CASSLRRGFTYNEQFF. In DNA form, the CDR3 reads TGTGCCAGCAGCTTAAGGCGGGGGTTCACCTACAATGAGCAGTTCTTC. The variable domain in full, completed from reference TRBV7-8 and TRBJ2-1, reads GAGVSQSPRYKVAKRGQDVALRCDPISGHVSLFWYQQALGQGPEFLTYFQNEAQLDKSGLPSDRFFAERPEGSVSTLKIQRTQQEDSAVYLCASSLRRGFTYNEQFFGPGTRLTVL.